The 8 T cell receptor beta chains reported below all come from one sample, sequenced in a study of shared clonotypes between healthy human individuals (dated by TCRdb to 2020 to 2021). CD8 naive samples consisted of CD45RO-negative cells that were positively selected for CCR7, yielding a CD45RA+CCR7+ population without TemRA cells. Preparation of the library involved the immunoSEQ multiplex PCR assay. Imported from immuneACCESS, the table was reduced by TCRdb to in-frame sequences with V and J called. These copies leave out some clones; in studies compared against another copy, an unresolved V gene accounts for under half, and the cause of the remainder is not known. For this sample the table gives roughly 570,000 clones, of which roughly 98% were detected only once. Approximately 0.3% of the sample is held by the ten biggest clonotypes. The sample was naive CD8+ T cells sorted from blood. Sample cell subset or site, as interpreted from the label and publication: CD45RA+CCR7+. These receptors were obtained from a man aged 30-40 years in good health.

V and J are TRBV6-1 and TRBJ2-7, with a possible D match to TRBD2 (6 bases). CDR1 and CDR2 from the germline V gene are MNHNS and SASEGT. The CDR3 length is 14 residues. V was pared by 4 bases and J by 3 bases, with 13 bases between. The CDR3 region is CASSVLRDLYEQYF. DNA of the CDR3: TGTGCCAGCAGTGTATTGCGGGACCTCTACGAGCAGTACTTC.

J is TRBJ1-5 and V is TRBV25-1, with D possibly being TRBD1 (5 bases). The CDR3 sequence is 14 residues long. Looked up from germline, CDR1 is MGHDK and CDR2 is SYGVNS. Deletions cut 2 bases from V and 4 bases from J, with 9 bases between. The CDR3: CASSEQGTNQPQHF. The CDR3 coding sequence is TGTGCCAGCAGTGAACAGGGAACGAATCAGCCCCAGCATTTT.

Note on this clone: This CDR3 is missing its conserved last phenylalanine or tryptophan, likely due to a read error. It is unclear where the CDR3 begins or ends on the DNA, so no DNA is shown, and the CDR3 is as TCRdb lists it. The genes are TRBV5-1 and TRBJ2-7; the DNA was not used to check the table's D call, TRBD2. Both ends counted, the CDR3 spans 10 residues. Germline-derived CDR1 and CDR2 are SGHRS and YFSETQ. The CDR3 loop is CASSLEGDGG.

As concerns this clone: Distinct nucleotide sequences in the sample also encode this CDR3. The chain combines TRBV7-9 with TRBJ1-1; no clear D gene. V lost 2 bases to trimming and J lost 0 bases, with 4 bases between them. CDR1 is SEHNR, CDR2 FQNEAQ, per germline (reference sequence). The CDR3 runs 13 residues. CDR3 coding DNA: TGTGCCAGCAGCTTAACCGTGAACACTGAAGCTTTCTTT. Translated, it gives CASSLTVNTEAFF. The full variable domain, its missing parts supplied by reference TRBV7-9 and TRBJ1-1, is DTGVSQNPRHKITKRGQNVTFRCDPISEHNRLYWYRQTLGQGPEFLTYFQNEAQLEKSRLLSDRFSAERPKGSFSTLEIQRTEQGDSAMYLCASSLTVNTEAFFGQGTRLTVV.

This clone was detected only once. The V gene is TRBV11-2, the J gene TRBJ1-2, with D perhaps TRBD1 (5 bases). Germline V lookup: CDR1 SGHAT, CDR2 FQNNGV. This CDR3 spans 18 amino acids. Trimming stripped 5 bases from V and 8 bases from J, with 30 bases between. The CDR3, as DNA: TGTGCCAGCAGCCAATCTTCGGGGACGACTACATTTTCGGGAGGCTACACCTTC. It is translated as CASSQSSGTTTFSGGYTF.

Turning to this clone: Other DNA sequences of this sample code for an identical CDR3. The CDR3, as DNA: TGCGCCAGCAGCTTGGGGCGGAATTCCTACGAGCAGTACTTC. It specifies CASSLGRNSYEQYF. The chain combines TRBV5-1 with TRBJ2-7; no clear D gene. CDR1 SGHRS and CDR2 YFSETQ come from the germline V gene. V was clipped by 0 bases and J by 1 base, with 8 bases between them. The CDR3 sequence is 14 residues long.

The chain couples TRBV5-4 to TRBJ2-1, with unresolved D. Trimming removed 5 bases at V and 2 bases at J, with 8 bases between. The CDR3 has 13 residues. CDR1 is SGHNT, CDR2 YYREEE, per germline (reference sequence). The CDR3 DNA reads TGTGCCAGCAGGTCCCCCCCCTACAATGAGCAGTTCTTC. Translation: CASRSPPYNEQFF.

The CDR3 DNA reads as TGTGCCAGCAGCTTAGGGACTAGCGGGCTTACAGATACGCAGTATTTT. Protein sequence: CASSLGTSGLTDTQYF. The genes are TRBV7-8 and TRBJ2-3; 11 bases line up with TRBD2. The CDR3 contains 16 residues. The V gene's germline CDR1 is SGHVS and CDR2 FQNEAQ. After removal of 1 base from V and 3 bases from J, the junction contained 3 bases not matched to a gene.